Listed below are T cell receptor beta chains from one sample, sequenced in a study of radiation and T cells in renal cell carcinoma. Produced via immunoSEQ multiplex PCR; TCRdb's table is partial and in-frame only. The repertoire holds fewer than 20,000 clones, with 59% as singletons. The material was tumor tissue, obtained from a patient whose treatment was nephrectomy without radiotherapy. These receptors were obtained from a man aged 45-65 years with renal cell carcinoma. CDR3s include the opening cysteine and the closing phenylalanine or tryptophan. Fields, in order: J gene, V gene, CDR3 protein.

>TRBJ1-1|TRBV5-6
CASSWNLWQGLNTEAFF
>TRBJ1-6|TRBV7-2
CASSFLGGQTNSPLHF
>TRBJ1-6|TRBV4-3
CASSQDSTADSPLHF
>TRBJ2-7|TRBV7-9
CASSFRQGSEQYF
>TRBJ2-7|TRBV10-3
CAISVGGGYEQYF
>TRBJ2-1|TRBV7-9
CASSPWDRGWEQFF
>TRBJ1-2|TRBV7-2
CASSEQGAPNYGYTF
>TRBJ2-5|TRBV13
CASSLVTVGETQYF
>TRBJ1-2|TRBV7-8
CASSPRTGTHFGYTF
>TRBJ2-2|TRBV5-1
CASSLDGLANTGELFF
>TRBJ2-1|TRBV5-3
CARSSPGLAGGPHYYNEQFF
>TRBJ1-5|TRBV5-6
CASSLGRQPQHF
>TRBJ1-2|TRBV15
CATSLGYSGGSDYGYTF
>TRBJ1-2|TRBV10-3
CAISSQGNGYTF
>TRBJ1-1|TRBV6-1
CASRLGVTEAFF
>TRBJ2-2|TRBV7-6
CASSLGDTYTGELFF
>TRBJ2-7|TRBV19
CASSPPGFRTYEQYF
>TRBJ1-2|TRBV20-1
CSADLDSGYTF
>TRBJ2-5|TRBV6-5
CASSQTGPGETQYF
>TRBJ1-1|TRBV19
CASSRNRDTEAFF
>TRBJ1-2|TRBV9
CASSFAGTGRYGYTF
>TRBJ2-2|TRBV4-2
CASSQDFPPRGELFF
>TRBJ1-6|TRBV11-2
CASSPHGANSPLHF
>TRBJ1-2|TRBV4-1
CASSQDRGRPGRANYGYTF
>TRBJ2-6|TRBV19
CASSIAGANVLTF
>TRBJ1-6|TRBV7-2
CASSLVPRQNSPLHF
>TRBJ1-4|TRBV2
CASSPHQSEKLFF
>TRBJ2-2|TRBV18
CASSPAGTLSNTGELFF
>TRBJ2-1|TRBV19
CASSSLERKNNEQFF
>TRBJ1-2|TRBV6-5
CATSGGNYGYTF
>TRBJ2-1|TRBV9
CASSVDAGLAEQFF